The T cell receptor (beta chain) under discussion was sequenced for a study of blood T cell repertoires in COVID-19. Study information: Sites across the United States, Italy and Spain contributed samples from acute and convalescent COVID-19. T cells, B-cell-depleted T cells, or PBMCs provided the cDNA or gDNA that served as material.

In the study's own analysis: Using reference gene primer amplification, nucleated cell counts were estimated. Clones were read by immunoSEQ multiplex PCR, and TCRdb kept only the in-frame ones, dropping some. V and J calls plus clone size are reproduced from that table; the DNA served to infer D and trimming. The sample has 91,000 or so clones, approximately 87% seen once. Germline V gene lookup returns CDR1 SGHNT and CDR2 YYREEE (reference sequence). CDR3 length: 13 residues. V was trimmed by 2 bases and J by 5 bases, leaving 10 bases between them. V usage is TRBV5-4 and J usage is TRBJ1-1; D remains ambiguous. Sequenced sample: peripheral blood. The clonotype comes from a human donor in a cohort sampled during active COVID-19. CDR3 DNA: TGTGCCAGCAGCTTTCCGGGTGCTACTGAAGCTTTCTTT. Protein sequence: CASSFPGATEAFF.